These 28 T cell receptor beta chains share one sample of origin, sequenced in a study of monozygotic twins with cystic fibrosis. Generated by immunoSEQ multiplex PCR, the TCRdb table keeps only in-frame clones and is missing some. The table includes more than 12,000 clones, about 88% detected once. Sequencing used blood. Every receptor here comes from a boy aged 5 to 17 with cystic fibrosis.

V gene TRBV6-1 combines with J gene TRBJ1-6; maybe TRBD1 (6 bases). Germline loops: CDR1 MNHNS, CDR2 SASEGT. There are 13 residues in the CDR3. The V and J ends lost 7 bases and 9 bases respectively, with 13 bases between them. CDR3 protein: CASNSGEASPLHF. CDR3 bases: TGTGCCAGCAATTCAGGGGAGGCTTCACCCCTCCACTTT.

The rearrangement links TRBV5-1 to TRBJ2-3; 8 nucleotides match TRBD2. CDR1 is SGHRS, CDR2 YFSETQ, per germline. The V segment lost 3 bases and the J segment 1 base; nucleotides outside the gene matches: 4. The length of the CDR3 is 15 residues. CDR3 loop: CASSSTSGRTDTQYF. The CDR3 DNA reads as TGCGCCAGCAGCTCAACTAGCGGCCGCACAGATACGCAGTATTTT.

The genes are TRBV11-2 and TRBJ2-7; possible D gene TRBD1, 6 bases. V dropped 6 bases and J dropped 4 bases, with 10 bases sitting between them. The CDR3 runs to 12 residues. CDR1 SGHAT and CDR2 FQNNGV come from the germline V gene. The CDR3, as DNA: TGTGCCAGCAGTCTGCAGGGGTACGAGCAGTACTTC. Its protein product is CASSLQGYEQYF.

The chain is built from TRBV5-5 and TRBJ2-7; D is unresolved. The germline gives CDR1 SGHKS, CDR2 YYEKEE (reference sequence). Between the trimmed V and J ends, which lost 4 bases and 3 bases, there was a span of 5 bases. The CDR3 is made up of 11 amino acids. The CDR3 sequence is CASSTNYEQYF. The CDR3 DNA sequence: TGTGCCAGCAGCACTAACTACGAGCAGTACTTC. The full variable domain, rest sourced from reference TRBV5-5 and TRBJ2-7, is DAGVTQSPTHLIKTRGQQVTLRCSPISGHKSVSWYQQVLGQGPQFIFQYYEKEERGRGNFPDRFSARQFPNYSSELNVNALLLGDSALYLCASSTNYEQYFGPGTRLTVT.

The chain couples TRBV5-4 to TRBJ1-1; TRBD1 matches at 9 bases. Unmatched junction bases numbered 8, after V lost 3 bases and J lost 5 bases. CDR1 and CDR2 (germline): SGHNT, YYREEE (reference sequence). The CDR3 contains 15 residues. In DNA form, the CDR3 reads TGTGCCAGCAGCTCTGCCGGGACAGGGTTTACTGAAGCTTTCTTT. This encodes CASSSAGTGFTEAFF. Full variable domain (outside the CDR3, taken from reference TRBV5-4 and TRBJ1-1): ETGVTQSPTHLIKTRGQQVTLRCSSQSGHNTVSWYQQALGQGPQFIFQYYREEENGRGNFPPRFSGLQFPNYSSELNVNALELDDSALYLCASSSAGTGFTEAFFGQGTRLTVV.

The chain has TRBV7-3 and TRBJ2-1, with D unclear. Germline CDR1 reads SGHTA; CDR2 reads FQGTGA. The CDR3 spans 19 residues. Trimming removed 2 bases at V and 2 bases at J, with 22 bases between. The CDR3 DNA is TGTGCCAGCAGCTTACCAATTCCCCGAACAGTCCCTACCTACAATGAGCAGTTCTTC. Amino acids: CASSLPIPRTVPTYNEQFF. The full variable domain, with the rest looked up from reference TRBV7-3 and TRBJ2-1, is GAGVSQTPSNKVTEKGKYVELRCDPISGHTALYWYRQSLGQGPEFLIYFQGTGAADDSGLPNDRFFAVRPEGSVSTLKIQRTERGDSAVYLCASSLPIPRTVPTYNEQFFGPGTRLTVL.

CDR3 DNA: TGTGCCAGTAGTATAGGGGGAGAACAGACCTATGGCTACACCTTC. Its translation: CASSIGGEQTYGYTF. The genes are TRBV19 and TRBJ1-2, with D uncertain. This CDR3 comprises 15 residues. Germline values: CDR1 LNHDA, CDR2 SQIVND (reference sequence). V was shortened by 1 base and J by 4 bases, with 13 bases between the two germline ends.

This rearrangement joins TRBV2 to TRBJ1-1; the D gene is possibly TRBD1 (5 bases). This CDR3 has 13 amino acids. Germline CDR1 and CDR2: SNHLY and FYNNEI. V gave up 8 bases and J gave up 2 bases, with 12 bases separating them. CDR3 nucleotide sequence: TGTGCCAGCCGAGGACACGCCAACACTGAAGCTTTCTTT. As protein: CASRGHANTEAFF.

The V and J genes are TRBV11-3 and TRBJ2-5; D is possibly TRBD1 or TRBD2 (6 bases each). The ends were cut back, 3 bases at V and 2 bases at J, with 10 bases in the middle. This CDR3 spans 14 amino acids. Per germline, CDR1 SGHNT and CDR2 YENEEA. DNA of the CDR3: TGTGCCAGCAGCTTGGGGGGCTCACAAGAGACCCAGTACTTC. This codes for CASSLGGSQETQYF.

The rearrangement links TRBV27 to TRBJ2-5; D is ambiguous. Trimming took 4 bases from V and 0 from J, leaving 12 bases between them. Per the germline V gene, CDR1 is MNHEY and CDR2 is SMNVEV (reference sequence). The CDR3 covers 15 residues. The CDR3 nucleotides read TGTGCCAGCAGTTATGACTCCTTGTACCAAGAGACCCAGTACTTC. Its translation: CASSYDSLYQETQYF.

The rearrangement links TRBV5-5 to TRBJ2-7, with TRBD2 matching 10 bases. The CDR3 has 14 amino acids. Germline CDR1 and CDR2: SGHKS and YYEKEE (reference sequence). The trim removed 3 bases at V and 1 base at J, leaving 1 base unmatched. The CDR3 DNA is TGTGCCAGCAGCTCTAGCGGGGGATCCTACGAGCAGTACTTC. Translated, it gives CASSSSGGSYEQYF.

This chain links TRBV30 with TRBJ2-7, with D possibly TRBD1 on 7 matching bases. Between the trimmed V and J ends, which lost 5 bases and 4 bases, there was a span of 24 bases. This CDR3 has 16 amino acids. CDR1 and CDR2 from the germline V gene are GTSNPN and SVGIG (reference sequence). For the CDR3, the DNA is TGTGCCTGGGGAACAATGGAGGGACAGAAGGGTTACGAGCAGTACTTC. This gives the protein CAWGTMEGQKGYEQYF. Full variable domain (remainder filled in from reference TRBV30 and TRBJ2-7): SQTIHQWPATLVQPVGSPLSLECTVEGTSNPNLYWYRQAAGRGLQLLFYSVGIGQISSEVPQNLSASRPQDRQFILSSKKLLLSDSGFYLCAWGTMEGQKGYEQYFGPGTRLTVT.

The chain uses TRBV6-1 and TRBJ2-7; 8 bases map to TRBD2. This CDR3 has 13 residues. After removal of 6 bases from V and 1 base from J, the junction contained 2 bases not matched to a gene. Germline lookup yields CDR1 MNHNS and CDR2 SASEGT. The CDR3 DNA reads as TGTGCCAGCAGCCGGGGGGGATCCTACGAGCAGTACTTC. Residues: CASSRGGSYEQYF.

This clone has just one count. The chain combines TRBV23-1 with TRBJ1-2; D is perhaps TRBD1 (5 bases). TRBV23-1 qualifies as an ORF whose function is uncertain. V lost 11 bases and J lost 0, with 22 bases in between. The CDR3 has 16 amino acids. CDR3 DNA: TGCGCCGCCGGAAGCGGGAAGCGACAGCCTAACTATGGCTACACCTTC. Protein sequence: CAAGSGKRQPNYGYTF.

The chain combines TRBV10-3 with TRBJ2-7; D possibly matches TRBD1 or TRBD2 (5 bases each). This CDR3 has 13 residues. The V end was cut by 2 bases, the J end by 3 bases, with 8 bases between. In germline, CDR1 is ENHRY, CDR2 SYGVKD. The CDR3 protein is CAISERDGYEQYF. The CDR3 coding sequence is TGTGCCATCAGTGAGAGGGACGGCTACGAGCAGTACTTC.

The rearrangement links TRBV6-5 to TRBJ2-2; TRBD1 agrees at 8 bases. After removal of 2 bases from V and 7 bases from J, the junction contained 6 bases not matched to a gene. The CDR3 runs 15 residues. Germline loops: CDR1 MNHEY, CDR2 SVGAGI. The CDR3 DNA is TGTGCCAGCAGTTACCTCGACAGGGGTGGCGGGGAGCTGTTTTTT. Translating it yields CASSYLDRGGGELFF.

The rearrangement uses TRBV2 and TRBJ1-3; D uncertain. Germline assignment: CDR1 SNHLY and CDR2 FYNNEI. The CDR3 consists of 18 residues. V shed 2 bases and J shed 0 bases, with 17 bases lying between them. CDR3 region: CASSEISPGRHSGNTIYF. CDR3 DNA sequence: TGTGCCAGCAGTGAAATTAGTCCAGGAAGACACTCTGGAAACACCATATATTTT.

The chain combines TRBV28 with TRBJ2-1, with 7 bases that match TRBD2. Germline loops: CDR1 MDHEN, CDR2 SYDVKM. V lost 4 bases and J lost 0; bases outside the gene matches: 9. The CDR3 has 17 residues. The CDR3 spells CASSSYQAGSSYNEQFF. CDR3 nucleotides: TGTGCCAGCAGTTCTTACCAAGCGGGGAGCTCCTACAATGAGCAGTTCTTC.

The V and J genes are TRBV11-2 and TRBJ1-5, with a weak D call TRBD1 (6 bases). The CDR3 runs to 13 residues. Between the trimmed V and J ends, which lost 5 bases and 4 bases, there was a span of 9 bases. CDR1 and CDR2 (germline): SGHAT, FQNNGV. The CDR3 reads CASSRTENQPQHF. For the CDR3, the DNA is TGTGCCAGCAGCCGGACAGAGAATCAGCCCCAGCATTTT. Variable domain in full (rest from reference TRBV11-2 and TRBJ1-5): EAGVAQSPRYKIIEKRQSVAFWCNPISGHATLYWYQQILGQGPKLLIQFQNNGVVDDSQLPKDRFSAERLKGVDSTLKIQPAKLEDSAVYLCASSRTENQPQHFGDGTRLSIL.

The chain has TRBV2 and TRBJ1-5; maybe TRBD1 (5 bases). V was pared by 4 bases and J by 6 bases, with 10 bases between. CDR1 is SNHLY, CDR2 FYNNEI, per germline. The CDR3 has 13 residues. CDR3 DNA: TGTGCCAGCAGTGGGGGGGTGTTTCAGCCCCAGCATTTT. As protein: CASSGGVFQPQHF. Using reference TRBV2 and TRBJ1-5 for the parts outside the CDR3, the full variable domain is EPEVTQTPSHQVTQMGQEVILRCVPISNHLYFYWYRQILGQKVEFLVSFYNNEISEKSEIFDDQFSVERPDGSNFTLKIRSTKLEDSAMYFCASSGGVFQPQHFGDGTRLSIL.

This sequence joins TRBV9 and TRBJ2-7, with 9 bases matching TRBD1. V lost 0 bases and J lost 4; bases outside the gene matches: 8. The V gene's germline CDR1 is SGDLS and CDR2 YYNGEE. This CDR3 is 16 amino acids long. The CDR3 DNA reads TGTGCCAGCAGCGTAGCCCCGGGACAGGGAACATACGAGCAGTACTTC. Translation gives CASSVAPGQGTYEQYF.

The gene calls are TRBV5-1 and TRBJ2-3; D is possibly TRBD1 (5 bases). This CDR3 spans 15 amino acids. V shed 0 bases and J shed 1 base, with 9 bases lying between them. Germline CDR1 is SGHRS and CDR2 is YFSETQ. Here the CDR3 DNA reads TGCGCCAGCAGCTTGGGGGGCCTGGGCACAGATACGCAGTATTTT. It encodes CASSLGGLGTDTQYF.

The chain recombines TRBV28 with TRBJ1-5, with TRBD1 as a possible D gene (6 bases). The V end was cut by 6 bases, the J end by 10 bases, with 22 bases between. The CDR3 runs 15 residues. Germline CDR1 and CDR2: MDHEN and SYDVKM. The CDR3 region is CASSLMGAISQPQHF. The CDR3 DNA sequence: TGTGCCAGCAGCCTTATGGGGGCCATATCACAACCCCAGCATTTT. The whole variable domain, remainder taken from reference TRBV28 and TRBJ1-5, is DVKVTQSSRYLVKRTGEKVFLECVQDMDHENMFWYRQDPGLGLRLIYFSYDVKMKEKGDIPEGYSVSREKKERFSLILESASTNQTSMYLCASSLMGAISQPQHFGDGTRLSIL.

This chain joins TRBV4-1 and TRBJ2-5; 10 bases are a match to TRBD2. The assigned J gene may be wrong: the sequence end matches TRBJ2-7 better. Germline V CDR1 and CDR2: MGHRA, YSYEKL. The CDR3 totals 19 residues. As DNA, the CDR3 is TGCGCCAGCAGCCCCGGTCTCCTCCGGACGGCTAGCGGGAGCTACGAGCAGTACTTC. Translated: CASSPGLLRTASGSYEQYF.

This clone was seen once. DNA for the CDR3: TGTGCCAGCAGCGTATGGGACAGCCAAGAGACCCAGTACTTC. This translates into CASSVWDSQETQYF. The chain has TRBV9 and TRBJ2-5; TRBD1 matches 7 bases. CDR1 is SGDLS and CDR2 is YYNGEE in the germline V gene. This CDR3 has 14 amino acids. The trim removed 1 base at V and 1 base at J, leaving 1 base unmatched.

This chain connects TRBV11-3 to TRBJ1-2; D gene ambiguous. The ends were cut back, 7 bases at V and 0 bases at J, with 12 bases in the middle. Germline loops: CDR1 SGHNT, CDR2 YENEEA. This CDR3 contains 14 residues. CDR3 bases: TGTGCCAGCAACCTGAGGACTACTAACTATGGCTACACCTTC. Amino acids: CASNLRTTNYGYTF.

The gene calls are TRBV28 and TRBJ2-7; D gene unclear. Trimming took off 5 bases at V and 2 bases at J, with 16 bases between the two ends. This CDR3 has 15 residues. The V gene's germline CDR1 is MDHEN and CDR2 SYDVKM. As DNA, the CDR3 is TGTGCCAGCAGTCTCCACCTAACGCAGCCCTACGAGCAGTACTTC. Protein: CASSLHLTQPYEQYF.

The chain has TRBV12-5 and TRBJ1-6; 7 bases are shared with TRBD1. There are 16 residues in the CDR3. The germline V gene has CDR1 LGHNT and CDR2 FRNRAP. V trimming: 9 bases; J trimming: 8 bases; junction bases outside the gene matches: 16. DNA for the CDR3: TGTGCTAGCCTGGGGACAGAAGACCGCCCGGATTCACCCCTCCACTTT. It yields the protein CASLGTEDRPDSPLHF.